This T cell receptor (beta chain) derives from a study of cytomegalovirus exposure and HLA in healthy donors. The V gene lost 6 bases and the J gene lost 5 bases, with 11 bases spanning the gap. CDR1 is SGHTA, CDR2 FQGNSA, per germline. The CDR3 loop spans 13 amino acids. PCR used 60 Vbeta primers and 13 Jbeta primers. The assay was immunoSEQ multiplex PCR, and TCRdb's table has in-frame clones only and misses some. Of roughly 90,000 clones in the sample, roughly four fifths are singletons; the top ten hold approximately 4.6%. The sequence was collected from a woman aged 40 to 50 in good health and CMV-seropositive. V and J are TRBV7-2 and TRBJ1-5, with D perhaps TRBD1 (5 bases). Source material: PBMCs. The CDR3 DNA reads as TGTGCCAGCAGTGCCAAAGGGGATCAGCCCCAGCATTTT. Amino acid sequence: CASSAKGDQPQHF.